Listed below are T cell receptor beta chains from one sample, sequenced in a study of beta chain features in type 1 diabetes. Method: immunoSEQ multiplex PCR; TCRdb's copy keeps in-frame clones and lacks some. Here the sample spans about 360,000 clones, roughly 12% being singletons. Sequencing used naive CD4+ T cells from blood. The receptors come from a man between 18 and 35 years old in good health. The CDR3 runs from the conserved cysteine through the conserved F or W. Each record gives: J gene, clone size, D gene, V gene, CDR3 length, CDR3 protein, CDR3 DNA. D genes are given only for firm matches. The size field is filled for only some rows; it gives once, few, many or a size class.

TRBJ1-5	.	TRBD1	TRBV19	16	CASSVTGLYSNQPQHF	TGTGCCAGTAGTGTGACAGGGCTGTATAGCAATCAGCCCCAGCATTTT
TRBJ2-7	few	.	TRBV5-1	14	CASSPDGISYEQYF	TGCGCCAGCAGCCCGGACGGGATCAGCTACGAGCAGTACTTC
TRBJ2-5	few	.	TRBV9	14	CASSGRLDQETQYF	TGTGCCAGCAGCGGACGACTGGATCAAGAGACCCAGTACTTC
TRBJ2-5	few	TRBD1	TRBV5-1	16	CASSPRDRGGEETQYF	TGCGCCAGCAGCCCCCGGGACAGGGGCGGGGAAGAGACCCAGTACTTC
TRBJ2-7	.	TRBD1	TRBV28	16	CASRTKQGGRFYEQYF	TGTGCCAGCAGAACTAAACAGGGGGGCCGTTTCTACGAGCAGTACTTC
TRBJ1-6	.	.	TRBV7-2	11	CASSSGSPLHF	TGTGCCAGCAGCTCCGGTTCACCCCTCCACTTT
TRBJ2-6	few	.	TRBV5-1	18	CASSLAQTDFPGANVLTF	TGCGCCAGCAGCTTGGCCCAGACTGATTTCCCTGGGGCCAACGTCCTGACTTTC
TRBJ2-7	.	.	TRBV18	15	CASSPSRDSSYEQYF	TGTGCCAGCTCACCTTCCAGGGATAGCTCCTACGAGCAGTACTTC
TRBJ2-2	.	.	TRBV15	16	CATSRDSGRLTGELFF	TGTGCCACCAGCAGAGATAGCGGCAGGTTGACCGGGGAGCTGTTTTTT
TRBJ1-6	.	TRBD1	TRBV9	14	CASSVTGDNSPLHF	TGTGCCAGCAGCGTAACAGGGGATAATTCACCCCTCCACTTT
TRBJ1-1	.	TRBD1	TRBV4-3	14	CASSQGQGGTEAFF	TGCGCCAGCAGCCAAGGGCAGGGGGGCACTGAAGCTTTCTTT
TRBJ1-1	few	TRBD1	TRBV7-8	14	CASSPGQLNTEAFF	TGTGCCAGCAGCCCGGGACAGTTGAACACTGAAGCTTTCTTT
TRBJ2-7	few	.	TRBV30	12	CAWSVGAYEQYF	TGTGCCTGGAGTGTAGGAGCCTACGAGCAGTACTTC
TRBJ1-5	few	TRBD1	TRBV5-1	14	CASSPGTEYQPQHF	TGCGCCAGCAGCCCTGGGACAGAGTATCAGCCCCAGCATTTT
TRBJ2-2	few	TRBD2	TRBV4-2	16	CASSQASGGATGELFF	TGTGCCAGCAGCCAAGCTAGCGGGGGGGCCACCGGGGAGCTGTTTTTT
TRBJ1-5	few	TRBD1	TRBV10-3	13	CATSDRASQPQHF	TGTGCCACTTCGGACAGGGCAAGCCAGCCCCAGCATTTT
TRBJ1-1	few	.	TRBV27	15	CASSSLGTINTEAFF	TGTGCCAGCAGTTCCTTGGGGACAATAAATACTGAAGCTTTCTTT
TRBJ2-3	few	TRBD1	TRBV4-3	14	CASSQSYRGDTQYF	TGCGCCAGCAGCCAGTCGTACAGGGGGGATACGCAGTATTTT
TRBJ2-7	few	TRBD1	TRBV6-5	14	CASKSGYRGYEQYF	TGTGCCAGCAAATCCGGTTACAGGGGCTACGAGCAGTACTTC
TRBJ2-3	few	TRBD2	TRBV4-2	17	CASSHGIAGASTDTQYF	TGTGCCAGCAGCCATGGAATAGCGGGGGCCAGCACAGATACGCAGTATTTT
TRBJ2-7	.	.	TRBV7-2	17	CASSLVGSVSYSYEQYF	TGTGCCAGCAGCTTAGTGGGCTCAGTCAGCTACTCCTACGAGCAGTACTTC
TRBJ2-5	few	.	TRBV7-2	15	CASSSNRVNQETQYF	TGTGCCAGCAGCTCCAACAGGGTAAACCAAGAGACCCAGTACTTC
TRBJ2-3	.	TRBD1	TRBV19	16	CASSRGTGGMADTQYF	TGTGCCAGTAGTAGAGGTACAGGGGGTATGGCAGATACGCAGTATTTT
TRBJ1-1	.	.	TRBV6-5	14	CASSYRGSNTEAFF	TGTGCCAGCAGTTACAGGGGATCGAACACTGAAGCTTTCTTT
TRBJ2-7	.	.	TRBV15	14	CATSRGVPGVEQYF	TGTGCCACCAGCAGAGGGGTTCCGGGGGTCGAGCAGTACTTC
TRBJ1-5	few	TRBD1	TRBV7-9	16	CASSLATGSVVQPQHF	TGTGCCAGCAGCTTAGCGACAGGGTCGGTCGTTCAGCCCCAGCATTTT
TRBJ2-5	few	TRBD1	TRBV7-2	14	CASSLDRGRETQYF	TGTGCCAGCAGCTTAGACAGGGGGCGAGAGACCCAGTACTTC
TRBJ2-5	few	TRBD2	TRBV28	15	CASSLDSGGQETQYF	TGTGCCAGCAGTTTAGATAGCGGGGGACAAGAGACCCAGTACTTC
TRBJ1-4	.	.	TRBV4-3	17	CASSQDVFRGAQGKLFF	TGCGCCAGCAGCCAAGATGTGTTTCGGGGGGCGCAAGGGAAACTGTTTTTT
TRBJ2-5	few	TRBD1	TRBV29-1	12	CSANDRVETQYF	TGCAGCGCTAACGACAGGGTGGAGACCCAGTACTTC
TRBJ2-1	few	TRBD1	TRBV30	15	CAWAPGGSSYNEQFF	TGTGCCTGGGCACCAGGGGGTTCTTCCTACAATGAGCAGTTCTTC
TRBJ2-3	.	TRBD1	TRBV2	15	CASSGTGGGGDTQYF	TGTGCCAGCAGTGGGACAGGGGGCGGAGGAGATACGCAGTATTTT
TRBJ1-5	few	TRBD1	TRBV6-1	18	CASSEALLIGTGSQPQHF	TGTGCCAGCAGTGAAGCCTTATTGATCGGGACAGGGAGTCAGCCCCAGCATTTT
TRBJ2-7	.	TRBD2	TRBV5-8	14	CASSLVGRGHEQYF	TGTGCCAGCAGCTTGGTGGGGAGGGGACACGAGCAGTACTTC
TRBJ1-6	few	TRBD1	TRBV6-6	15	CASSVTGEFDSPLHF	TGTGCCAGCAGTGTTACAGGGGAATTTGATTCACCCCTCCACTTT
TRBJ1-1	.	TRBD1	TRBV9	16	CASSPRGDRVNTEAFF	TGTGCCAGCAGCCCCCGAGGTGACAGGGTAAACACTGAAGCTTTCTTT
TRBJ1-1	few	.	TRBV9	13	CASSAGGVTEAFF	TGTGCCAGCAGCGCCGGGGGGGTCACTGAAGCTTTCTTT
TRBJ1-2	.	TRBD1	TRBV7-8	14	CASSFLQGSGGYTF	TGTGCCAGCAGCTTTCTACAGGGGAGCGGCGGCTACACCTTC
TRBJ1-4	.	.	TRBV18	15	CASSQKGLMNEKLFF	TGTGCCAGCTCACAGAAGGGACTCATGAATGAAAAACTGTTTTTT
TRBJ2-5	few	TRBD2	TRBV9	15	CASSDTSGRRETQYF	TGTGCCAGCAGCGATACTAGCGGGAGGAGAGAGACCCAGTACTTC
TRBJ2-7	.	.	TRBV4-3	16	CASSPSPVPAVYEQYF	TGCGCCAGCAGCCCCAGTCCTGTTCCGGCGGTCTACGAGCAGTACTTC
TRBJ2-3	.	.	TRBV5-8	14	CASSLARAADTQYF	TGTGCCAGCAGCTTGGCCCGTGCGGCAGATACGCAGTATTTT
TRBJ1-1	few	TRBD1	TRBV19	16	CASSIPWTGEGTEAFF	TGTGCCAGTAGTATCCCCTGGACAGGGGAAGGCACTGAAGCTTTCTTT
TRBJ2-6	many	.	TRBV29-1	14	CSVDSGAGANVLTF	TGCAGCGTTGACTCGGGGGCTGGGGCCAACGTCCTGACTTTC
TRBJ1-1	few	TRBD1	TRBV15	16	CATSRDGHRGDTEAFF	TGTGCCACCAGCAGAGATGGTCACAGGGGAGACACTGAAGCTTTCTTT
TRBJ1-4	few	TRBD1	TRBV29-1	13	CSVRRQGNEKLFF	TGCAGCGTTCGGAGACAGGGTAATGAAAAACTGTTTTTT
TRBJ2-3	few	TRBD2	TRBV18	16	CASSPLLAGGTDTQYF	TGTGCCAGCTCACCCCTACTAGCGGGTGGCACAGATACGCAGTATTTT
TRBJ2-3	.	.	TRBV19	16	CASSINGGAQGDTQYF	TGTGCCAGTAGTATCAATGGAGGGGCCCAAGGTGATACGCAGTATTTT
TRBJ2-7	few	TRBD2	TRBV29-1	14	CSVTGTSGSYEQYF	TGCAGCGTAACAGGGACTAGCGGGAGTTACGAGCAGTACTTC
TRBJ2-5	.	TRBD2	TRBV6-1	14	CASSLAGGLETQYF	TGTGCCAGCAGCTTAGCGGGGGGGTTGGAGACCCAGTACTTC